This T cell receptor beta chain was identified in a study of cytomegalovirus exposure and HLA in healthy donors. Study conclusions and caveats: No immune exposure information besides CMV serostatus was available. Reports described diagnosis of cytomegalovirus status by the classifier as highly specific and sensitive.

This clone was picked up one time. Its antigen is currently unknown. Trimming cost V 5 bases and J 6 bases; bases outside gene matches: 7. The CDR3 is made up of 16 amino acids. Germline V gene lookup returns CDR1 SGHTA and CDR2 FQGNSA. Primers for the PCR totalled 60 Vbeta and 13 Jbeta. Clones were read by immunoSEQ multiplex PCR, and TCRdb kept only the in-frame ones, dropping some. The table shows about 240,000 clones, with more than 75% occurring only once. The chain combines TRBV7-2 with TRBJ2-1; 13 bases match TRBD2. The sequence derives from a middle-aged woman in good health and CMV-seropositive. The source material was PBMCs. The CDR3 loop is CASSRHGTSGINEQFF. In DNA form, the CDR3 reads TGTGCCAGCAGCCGTCACGGGACTAGCGGGATCAATGAGCAGTTCTTC.